The source of this TCR beta chain is a study of neurological immune-mediated disorders (dated by TCRdb to about 2019). For the study in its entirety: Peripheral blood TCR-beta repertoires from patients with HTLV-I-associated myelopathy (HAM/TSP), patients with multiple sclerosis, and healthy controls were compared in the study using UMI-based sequencing. The approximately 100 TCR-beta libraries included longitudinal samples, technical triplicates and paired sorted CD4+ and CD8+ T-cell subsets alongside PBMC samples. Longitudinal HAM/TSP and healthy donors were sampled at 3 time-points each (roughly 3-45 month intervals). Of the 60 to 70 subjects in the cohort, about 14 were HAM/TSP patients, roughly 35 were multiple sclerosis patients, and some 20 were healthy controls.

The junction shows trimming of 3 bases on V and 0 bases on J, and the gene matches do not reach 7 bases of it. Its CDR3 holds 15 amino acids, cysteine through phenylalanine. Only the CDR3 DNA stays, 45 bases, in frame from base 1. From the germline V gene (reference sequence), CDR1 is DFQATT and CDR2 is SNEGSKA. On the study overall, not on this receptor specifically: Expanded clones from different subjects shared no identical CDR3 amino acid sequences, which suggests that TCR-beta repertoires were private in all groups. TCR clonal expansion was highest in HAM/TSP patients and lowest in MS patients, with MS patients falling below even healthy controls.

The time point label, as the study defines it: longitudinal time-point 2. Libraries from unsorted PBMCs were made from 2 million PBMCs kept in RNAlater at -80 degrees C until RNA extraction. Peripheral blood was subjected to Ficoll-Hypaque density gradient centrifugation to isolate PBMCs, which were then cryopreserved in liquid nitrogen. cDNA was synthesized by template-switch 5'RACE using a primer with a 10-nucleotide random unique molecular identifier that tagged each TCR transcript. Every sequencing run yielded over 180 million TCR-beta sequences covering 15-18 subjects. The RNeasy kit was used to extract total RNA. TCR-beta VDJ regions were amplified with primers for the TCR constant region and the 5'RACE anchor, using the KAPA Real-time Library Amplification kit. Sample indexes and Illumina adaptors were added in a first PCR, and a second PCR then increased library yield. After Ampure bead purification, the roughly 650 bp TCR product was size-selected on a 2% E-gel SizeSelection system. Before pooling, libraries had their quality checked on a Bioanalyzer, their concentration measured with Qubit, and their quantity determined with the Kapa Library Quantification kit. Libraries were sequenced paired-end 2 x 150 bp on an Illumina HiSeq 2500. To increase sequence diversity, about 24-32% phiX was spiked into each library pool. As for how the authors treated the data: The quality-filtered reads were processed with the UMI-based MiGEC pipeline, whose error correction step removed more than 75% of the raw TCR sequences. VDJ genes were aligned to IMGT germline references, and clonotypes were defined by unique CDR3 amino acid sequence plus V-J genes. Clonal expansion, Shannon diversity and CDR3 relatedness (CalcPairwiseDistances, ClusterSamples) were evaluated with VDJtools, and phylogenetic trees were built with CLCbio workbench. A clone was classed as expanded if it had 8 or more unique UMIs, a cutoff based on coefficient-of-variation modelling across technical triplicates. The public reads were quality trimmed at Q25 with fastp and then assembled into clones with MiXCR by TCRdb, keeping productive beta chains. Each entry is one CDR3 protein sequence, shown with its most common DNA and genes. For this entry, the V and J calls and clone size follow TCRdb and not the study's own pipeline. The sample data list 84,000 or so distinct CDR3 sequences, and 13% of these were observed just once. The ten most abundant clones make up approximately 5% of the sample.

This clonotype has a handful of counts. The clone's antigen remains unknown. It has no much larger one-base neighbor in the sample; base qualities were not kept. Here the chain combines TRBV20-1 and TRBJ2-7; 8 central nucleotides agree with TRBD1. The source of this sequence is a female donor with HTLV-1-associated myelopathy (HAM/TSP). Sequenced input: PBMCs. The nucleotide sequence reads as follows: TGCAGTGCTAGTAGTCGACAGGGGAGCTCCTACGAGCAGTACTTC. This codes for CSASSRQGSSYEQYF.